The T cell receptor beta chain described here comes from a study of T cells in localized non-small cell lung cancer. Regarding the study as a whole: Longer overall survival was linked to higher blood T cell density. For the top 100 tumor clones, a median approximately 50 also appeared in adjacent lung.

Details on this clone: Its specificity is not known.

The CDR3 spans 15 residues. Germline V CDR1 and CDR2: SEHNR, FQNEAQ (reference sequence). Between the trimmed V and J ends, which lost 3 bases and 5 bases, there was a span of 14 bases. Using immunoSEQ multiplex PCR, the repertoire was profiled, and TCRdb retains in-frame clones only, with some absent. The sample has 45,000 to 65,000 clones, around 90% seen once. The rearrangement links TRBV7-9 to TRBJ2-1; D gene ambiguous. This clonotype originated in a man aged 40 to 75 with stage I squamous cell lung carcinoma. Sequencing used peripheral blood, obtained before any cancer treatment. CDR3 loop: CASSLLNTPDNEQFF. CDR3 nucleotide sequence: TGTGCCAGCAGCTTGCTAAATACCCCCGACAATGAGCAGTTCTTC.